These T cell receptor beta chains were read from a single sample in a study of blood T cell dynamics during melanoma immunotherapy. Libraries were prepared by immunoSEQ multiplex PCR; TCRdb keeps only in-frame clonotypes and omits some of them. The table shows 17,000 or so clones, with approximately 80% occurring only once. The sample in question was blood, obtained from a patient treated with checkpoint blockade. Receptors were obtained from a human donor with melanoma. Each CDR3 is given with its conserved first and last residue. Each record gives: CDR3 length, J gene, clone size, D gene, V gene, CDR3 protein, CDR3 DNA. The D gene is left open where the match is weak. Clone sizes are given selectively: once, few, many, or a class where the clone is expanded.

cdr3_length: 13
j_call: TRBJ2-3
clone_size: once
d_call: NA
v_call: TRBV6-1
cdr3_aa: CASSEVVRDTQYF
cdr3_nt: TGTGCCAGCAGTGAAGTGGTTCGGGATACGCAGTATTTT

cdr3_length: 15
j_call: TRBJ2-1
clone_size: NA
d_call: TRBD2
v_call: TRBV5-1
cdr3_aa: CASSLDASGRNEQFF
cdr3_nt: TGCGCCAGCAGCTTGGATGCTAGCGGGAGGAATGAGCAGTTCTTC

cdr3_length: 15
j_call: TRBJ2-4
clone_size: NA
d_call: NA
v_call: TRBV5-4
cdr3_aa: CASSSSWVVKNIQYF
cdr3_nt: TGTGCCAGCAGCTCTTCCTGGGTGGTAAAAAACATTCAGTACTTC

cdr3_length: 15
j_call: TRBJ1-2
clone_size: once
d_call: TRBD1
v_call: TRBV11-1
cdr3_aa: CASTPGTGGPYGYTF
cdr3_nt: TGTGCCAGCACCCCGGGGACAGGGGGGCCCTATGGCTACACCTTC

cdr3_length: 14
j_call: TRBJ2-1
clone_size: NA
d_call: NA
v_call: TRBV6-5
cdr3_aa: CASSKLSSYNEQFF
cdr3_nt: TGTGCCAGCAGTAAACTCAGCTCCTACAATGAGCAGTTCTTC

cdr3_length: 14
j_call: TRBJ2-3
clone_size: NA
d_call: TRBD1
v_call: TRBV7-2
cdr3_aa: CASSRTGDGDTQYF
cdr3_nt: TGTGCCAGCAGTCGGACAGGGGACGGAGATACGCAGTATTTT

cdr3_length: 16
j_call: TRBJ1-6
clone_size: NA
d_call: NA
v_call: TRBV19
cdr3_aa: CASRSRAQRTNSPLHF
cdr3_nt: TGTGCCAGTAGATCCCGGGCACAGCGAACTAATTCACCCCTCCACTTT

cdr3_length: 13
j_call: TRBJ2-7
clone_size: NA
d_call: NA
v_call: TRBV27
cdr3_aa: CASKGGVSYEQYF
cdr3_nt: TGTGCCAGCAAGGGCGGGGTCTCCTACGAGCAGTACTTC

cdr3_length: 13
j_call: TRBJ1-1
clone_size: once
d_call: NA
v_call: TRBV11-2
cdr3_aa: CASSLSVGQEAFF
cdr3_nt: TGTGCCAGCAGCTTATCTGTCGGGCAGGAAGCTTTCTTT

cdr3_length: 18
j_call: TRBJ2-1
clone_size: NA
d_call: TRBD2
v_call: TRBV12-5
cdr3_aa: CASGLLAPSGRFRNEQFF
cdr3_nt: TGTGCTAGTGGTCTATTAGCTCCTAGCGGGAGGTTTCGGAATGAGCAGTTCTTC

cdr3_length: 15
j_call: TRBJ2-2
clone_size: NA
d_call: NA
v_call: TRBV21-1
cdr3_aa: CATRRAGVNTGELFF
cdr3_nt: TGTGCCACCCGCAGGGCGGGAGTAAACACCGGGGAGCTGTTTTTT

cdr3_length: 15
j_call: TRBJ2-2
clone_size: NA
d_call: NA
v_call: TRBV6-1
cdr3_aa: CASRKRGTDTGELFF
cdr3_nt: TGTGCCAGCAGGAAGCGGGGGACAGACACCGGGGAGCTGTTTTTT